The rows below give T cell receptor beta chains drawn from one sample of a study of molecular identifiers for immune sequencing clone quantification. TCRdb re-called the PCR reads through MiXCR, storing one row per CDR3 protein. The data hold tens of thousands of distinct CDR3 sequences, with roughly 19% observed a single time. The material sequenced was naive CD8+ T cells from blood, with Jurkat cell RNA spiked in. The receptors here all came from a human donor in good health. Some libraries in this study had Jurkat cell RNA spiked in. Both conserved end residues are part of each CDR3. Each record gives: CDR3 protein, V gene, J gene.

CDR3aa: CASRPGRNEQFF
v_gene: TRBV6-6
j_gene: TRBJ2-1

CDR3aa: CSASDWKVTGELFF
v_gene: TRBV20-1
j_gene: TRBJ2-2

CDR3aa: CASSNDRYYGYTF
v_gene: TRBV6-6
j_gene: TRBJ1-2

CDR3aa: CASSLLAGSDTQYF
v_gene: TRBV7-7
j_gene: TRBJ2-3

CDR3aa: CASSLGVGYEQYF
v_gene: TRBV7-2
j_gene: TRBJ2-7

CDR3aa: CSARDGLAESTDTQYF
v_gene: TRBV20-1
j_gene: TRBJ2-3

CDR3aa: CASRPTGGTDTQYF
v_gene: TRBV28
j_gene: TRBJ2-3

CDR3aa: CSAGDTPRLAEVYEQYF
v_gene: TRBV20-1
j_gene: TRBJ2-7

CDR3aa: CASSLALVNSFLDEQFF
v_gene: TRBV7-2
j_gene: TRBJ2-1

CDR3aa: CASRGQSRETQYF
v_gene: TRBV12-3/TRBV12-4
j_gene: TRBJ2-5

CDR3aa: CASSVEGYTEAFF
v_gene: TRBV9
j_gene: TRBJ1-1